One and the same sample provided the 30 T cell receptor beta chains below, sequenced in a study of post-analysis software for immune sequencing data. Each TCR beta cDNA library carried unique molecular identifiers. TCRdb reprocessed the PCR reads via MiXCR and lists one record per CDR3 protein. The table lists 380,000 or so distinct CDR3 sequences, around 33% of them singletons. Overall study findings and caveats: Patients showed TRBV5-6, TRBV5-1 and TRBV20-1 among roughly 5 TRBV segments more frequent than in controls.

Their antigens remain unidentified. Input material: blood. The receptors originated from a girl aged 5-17 years with multiple sclerosis.

The V gene is TRBV2, the J gene TRBJ2-1; 8 bases agree with TRBD2. V dropped 6 bases and J dropped 7; count of bases not matched to a gene: 17. CDR1 and CDR2 (germline): SNHLY, FYNNEI. This CDR3 is built from 17 residues. CDR3: CASSKPSGGETGNEQFF. CDR3 sequence (DNA): TGTGCCAGCAGCAAGCCAAGCGGGGGCGAGACGGGGAATGAGCAGTTCTTC.

This clonotype was detected a few times. CDR3: CASSFEGGETQYF. The CDR3 nucleotides are TGTGCCAGCAGTTTCGAGGGGGGAGAGACCCAGTACTTC. The chain employs TRBV12-3 or TRBV12-4 and TRBJ2-5; D assignment may be TRBD1 or TRBD2 (6 bases each). This CDR3 region has 13 residues. Trimming took off 3 bases at V and 4 bases at J, with 9 bases between the two ends.

V is TRBV6-2 or TRBV6-3 and J is TRBJ2-5; weak D call: TRBD1 (5 bases). The J call could be wrong; TRBJ2-7 is a better fit for the DNA end. Germline V gene lookup returns CDR1 MNHEY and CDR2 SVGEGT. CDR3 size: 15 residues. DNA for the CDR3: TGTGCCAGCAGCCTCCCCAAAGCAGGGATCTACGAGCAGTACTTC. Translation gives CASSLPKAGIYEQYF.

This clonotype was detected a few times. The rearrangement joins TRBV25-1 to TRBJ2-5, with TRBD2 as a possible D gene (6 bases). Germline V lookup: CDR1 MGHDK, CDR2 SYGVNS. Trimming removed 1 base at V and 5 bases at J, with 14 bases between. The CDR3 has 15 amino acids. The DNA for the CDR3 is TGTGCCAGCAGTGAATCGGCGGCCGGAGGGGAGACCCAGTACTTC. As protein: CASSESAAGGETQYF. Using reference TRBV25-1 and TRBJ2-5 for the parts outside the CDR3, the full variable domain is EADIYQTPRYLVIGTGKKITLECSQTMGHDKMYWYQQDPGMELHLIHYSYGVNSTEKGDLSSESTVSRIRTEHFPLTLESARPSHTSQYLCASSESAAGGETQYFGPGTRLLVL.

The table lists this clonotype with a few counts. This chain uses TRBV6-6 with TRBJ1-6; TRBD1 matches at 8 bases. Germline CDR1 is MNHNY and CDR2 is SVGAGI (reference sequence). This CDR3 comprises 16 residues. V lost 7 bases to trimming and J lost 5 bases; unmatched junction nucleotides: 10. The CDR3 DNA sequence: TGTGCCAGCACCATAGTACCGGACAGGGATAATTCACCCCTCCACTTT. Its translation is CASTIVPDRDNSPLHF.

The chain employs TRBV19 and TRBJ1-2; perhaps TRBD1 as D (5 bases). Germline CDR1 and CDR2: LNHDA and SQIVND (reference sequence). This CDR3 contains 15 residues. Trimming stripped 8 bases from V and 1 base from J, with 17 bases between. The CDR3, as DNA: TGTGCCAGTTCCCCCTGGGTAGGGGATAACTATGGCTACACCTTC. Residues: CASSPWVGDNYGYTF.

The J gene is TRBJ2-7, the V gene TRBV6-1; D not resolved. The V gene lost 6 bases and the J gene lost 2 bases, with 23 bases spanning the gap. The CDR3 consists of 17 residues. Germline V CDR1 and CDR2: MNHNS, SASEGT. The CDR3 reads CASSRPDPLDPTYEQYF. CDR3 in DNA: TGTGCCAGCAGCCGACCGGACCCCTTGGATCCCACCTACGAGCAGTACTTC.

The rearrangement links TRBV7-8 to TRBJ2-1, with 12 bases lining up with TRBD2. The germline V gene has CDR1 SGHVS and CDR2 FQNEAQ. V was clipped by 4 bases and J by 8 bases; unmatched bases: 9. The CDR3 covers 16 residues. The CDR3: CASSSRTSGARDEQFF. As DNA, the CDR3 is TGTGCCAGCAGCTCTAGGACTAGCGGGGCTCGGGATGAGCAGTTCTTC.

This clonotype was seen a handful of times. The gene calls are TRBV15 and TRBJ1-1; D is unresolved. The CDR3 consists of 14 residues. The germline V and J ends were trimmed by 5 bases and 0 bases, with 10 bases remaining between them. Germline V gene lookup returns CDR1 LNHNV and CDR2 YYDKDF (reference sequence). The CDR3 nucleotides read TGTGCCACCAGCGGAGGAGACTTGAACACTGAAGCTTTCTTT. Amino acids: CATSGGDLNTEAFF. The full variable domain, its missing parts supplied by reference TRBV15 and TRBJ1-1, is DAMVIQNPRYQVTQFGKPVTLSCSQTLNHNVMYWYQQKSSQAPKLLFHYYDKDFNNEADTPDNFQSRRPNTSFCFLDIRSPGLGDTAMYLCATSGGDLNTEAFFGQGTRLTVV.

This sequence joins TRBV6-6 and TRBJ2-4; TRBD1 aligns across 7 bases. V was clipped by 8 bases and J by 6 bases; unmatched bases: 13. Germline CDR1 reads MNHNY; CDR2 reads SVGAGI (reference sequence). This CDR3 spans 15 amino acids. This CDR3 is CASRPGPRQGNIQYF. For the CDR3, the DNA is TGTGCCAGCCGTCCTGGACCGCGACAGGGAAACATTCAGTACTTC.

Only a few counts were recorded for this clonotype. The V call is TRBV14, the J call TRBJ1-1; 12 bases fit TRBD1. V lost 0 bases to trimming and J lost 1 base; unmatched junction nucleotides: 6. The CDR3 contains 18 residues. Germline V lookup: CDR1 SGHDN, CDR2 FVKESK. This CDR3 reads CASSQDMGTGGANTEAFF. The CDR3 DNA reads as TGTGCCAGCAGCCAAGATATGGGGACAGGGGGCGCGAACACTGAAGCTTTCTTT.

This clonotype appeared a few times. The CDR3 is CAIGNRDQPQHF. For the CDR3, the DNA is TGTGCCATCGGAAATAGGGATCAGCCCCAGCATTTT. The chain employs TRBV10-3 and TRBJ1-5; unclear D gene. Trimming pared 8 bases from V and 5 bases from J, leaving 10 bases between. CDR1 is ENHRY and CDR2 is SYGVKD in the germline V gene. This CDR3 has 12 amino acids.

V gene TRBV5-5 combines with J gene TRBJ2-1, with TRBD1 identical over 7 bases. The CDR3 covers 14 residues. Germline V gene lookup returns CDR1 SGHKS and CDR2 YYEKEE (reference sequence). V shed 5 bases and J 5 bases; nucleotides not matched to a gene: 7. CDR3 region: CASSTGQTHNEQFF. CDR3 nucleotides: TGTGCCAGCAGTACGGGACAGACCCACAATGAGCAGTTCTTC.

Only a few counts were recorded for this clonotype. One end of the junction is discordant with germline, which a read error may explain. The V call is TRBV12-3 or TRBV12-4, the J call TRBJ2-7; D might be TRBD2 (6 bases). CDR3 length equals 14 residues. In DNA, the CDR3 is TGTGCCAGCAGTGTAGCCGGGGGAAGGTACGAGCAGTACTTC. This gives the protein CASSVAGGRYEQYF.

The chain is built from TRBV4-1 and TRBJ2-1; 9 bases agree with TRBD2. The germline V gene has CDR1 MGHRA and CDR2 YSYEKL. The CDR3 runs 13 residues. The trim removed 9 bases at V and 6 bases at J, leaving 6 bases unmatched. The CDR3 sequence is CASNGGGVNEQFF. CDR3 nucleotide sequence: TGCGCCAGTAATGGCGGGGGGGTCAATGAGCAGTTCTTC.

CDR3 sequence: CASTSWTGVNYGYTF. The DNA for the CDR3 is TGTGCCAGCACCTCCTGGACAGGGGTGAACTATGGCTACACCTTC. The chain is built from TRBV28 and TRBJ1-2; TRBD1 matches 9 bases. CDR3 length equals 15 residues. V trimming: 7 bases; J trimming: 2 bases; junction bases outside the gene matches: 8. Germline CDR1 reads MDHEN; CDR2 reads SYDVKM.

The chain uses TRBV10-2 and TRBJ1-1, with 9 bases aligning to TRBD1. J gave up 10 bases and V 5 bases, and 17 bases lay outside the gene matches. Germline CDR1 WSHSY, CDR2 SAAADI. CDR3 size: 16 residues. The CDR3: CASSLNSGQGPPGAFF. The CDR3 coding sequence is TGCGCCAGCAGTTTAAATTCGGGACAGGGACCCCCGGGAGCTTTCTTT.

In its sample, this clonotype was seen a few times. This sequence joins TRBV20-1 and TRBJ2-7, with 9 bases fitting TRBD1. CDR1 DFQATT and CDR2 SNEGSKA come from the germline V gene (reference sequence). The CDR3 sequence is 14 residues long. DNA of the CDR3: TGCAGCGTCGACCCGGGGACAGGGACCTACGAGCAGTACTTC. The encoded protein is CSVDPGTGTYEQYF.

This clonotype came up a few times. This sequence joins TRBV9 and TRBJ2-6; 7 nucleotides align to TRBD1. V lost 3 bases to trimming and J lost 4 bases; unmatched junction nucleotides: 7. Looked up from germline, CDR1 is SGDLS and CDR2 is YYNGEE. The CDR3 runs 16 residues. Here the CDR3 reads CASSGRQGPGANVLTF. The CDR3 bases are TGTGCCAGCAGCGGACGACAGGGTCCCGGGGCCAACGTCCTGACTTTC.

This chain links TRBV29-1 with TRBJ1-4, with 9 nucleotides matching TRBD1. This CDR3 comprises 13 residues. Germline V gene sequence: CDR1 SQVTM, CDR2 ANQGSEA. The junction had 6 bases not matched to a gene; V was cut back by 7 bases and J by 6 bases. DNA of the CDR3: TGCAGCGCCGCGGACAGGGGTCATGAAAAACTGTTTTTT. It translates to CSAADRGHEKLFF.

This clonotype was observed a single time. CDR3 bases: TGTGCCAGCAGCGAGACTAGCGGGGCATACAATGAGCAGTTCTTC. Amino acids: CASSETSGAYNEQFF. V and J are TRBV7-2 and TRBJ2-1; 11 bases match TRBD2. The CDR3 covers 15 residues. Germline CDR1 and CDR2: SGHTA and FQGNSA. J lost 4 bases, V lost 5 bases, and 4 bases had no gene match.

The rearrangement links TRBV20-1 to TRBJ2-5; D remains ambiguous. V lost 1 base and J lost 3, with 15 bases in between. This CDR3 has 15 residues. Per germline, CDR1 DFQATT and CDR2 SNEGSKA (reference sequence). CDR3 loop: CSARGRAGSEETQYF. The CDR3, as DNA: TGCAGTGCTAGAGGAAGGGCAGGATCCGAAGAGACCCAGTACTTC.

The J gene is TRBJ1-1, the V gene TRBV15; D gene unclear. The CDR3 runs 14 residues. Germline lookup yields CDR1 LNHNV and CDR2 YYDKDF (reference sequence). Trimming pared 2 bases from V and 0 bases from J, leaving 7 bases between. The CDR3 nucleotides read TGTGCCACCAGCAGAAACATCCTGAACACTGAAGCTTTCTTT. Protein sequence: CATSRNILNTEAFF.

V usage is TRBV12-3 or TRBV12-4 and J usage is TRBJ2-3; the D is unclear. Trimming removed 7 bases from V and 0 bases from J, with 14 bases in between. CDR3 size: 15 residues. This CDR3 reads CASIRNGPSTDTQYF. CDR3 coding DNA: TGTGCCAGCATCCGGAACGGGCCGAGCACAGATACGCAGTATTTT.

V and J are TRBV27 and TRBJ1-5; TRBD1 is a possible D gene (6 bases). Trimming cost V 1 base and J 6 bases, with 10 bases left between them. This CDR3 has 14 residues. The V gene's germline CDR1 is MNHEY and CDR2 SMNVEV (reference sequence). The CDR3, as DNA: TGTGCCAGCAGTTTATGGAGGGGGAGTCAGCCCCAGCATTTT. Amino acid sequence: CASSLWRGSQPQHF.

The rearrangement links TRBV11-1 to TRBJ2-1; TRBD1 aligns across 8 bases. V dropped 5 bases and J dropped 3; count of bases not matched to a gene: 6. Germline lookup yields CDR1 SGHAT and CDR2 FQDESV (reference sequence). The CDR3 length is 15 residues. The CDR3 region has the DNA TGTGCCAGCAGCCTCCGGGGACAGGTCTACAATGAGCAGTTCTTC. Protein product: CASSLRGQVYNEQFF.

The sample holds one count of this clonotype. The chain employs TRBV7-8 and TRBJ2-3; perhaps D is TRBD1 or TRBD2 (7 bases each). CDR1 and CDR2 (germline): SGHVS, FQNEAQ. This CDR3 has 13 residues. The CDR3 loop reads CASGGGFTDTQYF. The DNA for the CDR3 is TGTGCGTCAGGGGGAGGGTTTACAGATACGCAGTATTTT.

The chain carries TRBV28 and TRBJ1-4; TRBD1 is a possible D gene (6 bases). The V gene's germline CDR1 is MDHEN and CDR2 SYDVKM. Trimming removed 7 bases from V and 2 bases from J, with 11 bases in between. This CDR3 is built from 14 residues. CDR3 nucleotide sequence: TGTGCCAGCAACCCAGGGGAGACTAATGAAAAACTGTTTTTT. Translated: CASNPGETNEKLFF.

The chain joins TRBV5-1 to TRBJ2-5; a possible D gene is TRBD1 (6 bases). Trimming pared 1 base from V and 4 bases from J, leaving 11 bases between. This CDR3 contains 14 residues. CDR1 is SGHRS, CDR2 YFSETQ, per germline. CDR3 sequence reads: CASSLPGVRETQYF. The CDR3 DNA sequence: TGCGCCAGCAGCTTGCCAGGGGTTAGAGAGACCCAGTACTTC.

The chain uses TRBV6-2 or TRBV6-3 and TRBJ2-5; 11 bases align to TRBD2. TRBJ2-7 matches the DNA end more closely, so the J call is doubtful. The length of the CDR3 is 15 residues. CDR1 is MNHEY and CDR2 is SVGEGT in the germline V gene. Here the CDR3 DNA reads TGTGCCAGCAGTCATCTAGCGGGGGGCCGCTACGAGCAGTACTTC. Translation: CASSHLAGGRYEQYF.